This T cell receptor (beta chain) came from a study of T cell repertoires in aging, cancer and after chemotherapy. TCR beta rearrangements were amplified from peripheral blood genomic DNA. This clonotype was seen a handful of times. Multiplex touch-down PCR with TRB-A/B primers amplified rearranged V-D-J TRB sequences. MiXCR was run by TCRdb on the multiplex PCR reads, yielding one entry per CDR3 protein. The sample lists several thousand distinct CDR3 sequences, 40% to 50% occurring once. This TCR was recovered from a human donor with a solid tumor. Sample: blood.

The CDR3 spells CASRGPLYEQFF. The CDR3 DNA is TGTGCCAGCAGGGGCCCACTTTATGAGCAGTTCTTC. The J gene is TRBJ2-1, the V gene TRBV27, with D hard to call. The CDR3 runs to 12 residues. Trimming left V 6 bases short and J 8 bases short, with 11 bases between. CDR1 MNHEY and CDR2 SMNVEV come from the germline V gene (reference sequence).